This T cell receptor beta chain was profiled in a study of cytomegalovirus exposure and HLA in healthy donors. Study observations and caveats: The study put 150 or so TCR beta chains on its list as cytomegalovirus-associated. Reported performance of the classifier showed diagnosis of cytomegalovirus status with high specificity and sensitivity. Evidence from a later analysis indicated that most CMV-associated TCR beta chains looked HLA-restricted. The majority of TCR sequences were rare, yet some public TCRs appeared in many donors.

For this clone: Its matching antigen is unknown.

The PCR used 60 Vbeta and 13 Jbeta primers. Data came from immunoSEQ multiplex PCR; TCRdb stores just in-frame clones and leaves some out. This table holds some 170,000 clones, roughly 8.7% found once. Trimming pared 4 bases from V and 3 bases from J, leaving 13 bases between. The CDR3 is 15 amino acids. Germline assignment: CDR1 SNHLY and CDR2 FYNNEI. Sequencing was carried out using PBMCs. The V call is TRBV2, the J call TRBJ1-5; TRBD1 is a possible D gene (6 bases). The receptor's source is a woman aged 30 to 39 in good health and CMV-seropositive. CDR3: CASSGDTSVNQPQHF. The DNA of the CDR3 is TGTGCCAGCAGTGGGGACACGAGCGTCAATCAGCCCCAGCATTTT.